One and the same sample provided the 32 T cell receptor beta chains below, sequenced in a study of CD8+ T cells in alopecia areata. The authors extracted RNA and reverse transcribed it into cDNA as the sequencing template. Sequencing was performed with immunoSEQ multiplex PCR; in TCRdb, only in-frame clones are kept and a portion is missing. The sample has over 150,000 clones; 55% to 75% are singletons. Treatment indicated: oral pan-JAK inhibitor, 5-10 mg twice daily. The sequences come from CD4+ T cells sorted from blood, collected at week 24, from a patient treated with tofacitinib. The receptor source for this set is a human donor with alopecia areata.

This clone was seen a few times. This chain joins TRBV5-1 and TRBJ2-7; maybe TRBD1 (5 bases). The V gene's germline CDR1 is SGHRS and CDR2 YFSETQ. Trimming shortened V by 0 bases and J by 0 bases, and 7 bases separated the two germline ends. There are 14 residues in the CDR3. This CDR3 reads CASSLEGNSYEQYF. The CDR3 DNA is TGCGCCAGCAGCTTGGAGGGGAACTCCTACGAGCAGTACTTC.

This clone appeared a few times. The chain recombines TRBV5-1 with TRBJ1-2; perhaps TRBD1 as D (6 bases). This CDR3 is 14 amino acids long. With 1 base removed from V and 2 bases from J, the gap between germline ends came to 9 bases. CDR1 SGHRS and CDR2 YFSETQ come from the germline V gene. Written as DNA, the CDR3 is TGCGCCAGCAGCTTGACAGGGCGGAACTATGGCTACACCTTC. Translated, it gives CASSLTGRNYGYTF.

The chain has TRBV7-9 and TRBJ2-2; D gene ambiguous. CDR3 size: 15 residues. CDR1 is SEHNR, CDR2 FQNEAQ, per germline (reference sequence). Trimming removed 2 bases at V and 1 base at J, with 8 bases between. The CDR3 nucleotides are TGTGCCAGCAGCTTACTTGCCCTGAACACCGGGGAGCTGTTTTTT. This encodes CASSLLALNTGELFF. Using reference TRBV7-9 and TRBJ2-2 for the parts outside the CDR3, the full variable domain is DTGVSQNPRHKITKRGQNVTFRCDPISEHNRLYWYRQTLGQGPEFLTYFQNEAQLEKSRLLSDRFSAERPKGSFSTLEIQRTEQGDSAMYLCASSLLALNTGELFFGEGSRLTVL.

This chain uses TRBV29-1 with TRBJ2-7; 7 bases match TRBD2. Germline CDR1 reads SQVTM; CDR2 reads ANQGSEA. This CDR3 is 15 amino acids long. Trimming took 4 bases from V and 4 from J; bases not matched to a gene: 13. CDR3 coding DNA: TGCAGCGTTGCCAGACGACTAGCTCCTCTATACGAGCAGTACTTC. Encoded protein: CSVARRLAPLYEQYF.

The gene calls are TRBV4-1 and TRBJ2-1; D gene uncertain. Trimming left V 0 bases short and J 9 bases short, with 9 bases between. The length of the CDR3 is 13 residues. Germline loops: CDR1 MGHRA, CDR2 YSYEKL. The CDR3 here is CASSQDLKGEQFF. The CDR3 bases are TGCGCCAGCAGCCAAGATTTGAAAGGTGAGCAGTTCTTC.

This chain uses TRBV29-1 with TRBJ1-5, with 9 bases aligning to TRBD1. Per the germline V gene, CDR1 is SQVTM and CDR2 is ANQGSEA. This CDR3 spans 14 amino acids. The V segment lost 0 bases and the J segment 4 bases; nucleotides outside the gene matches: 1. CDR3 sequence reads: CSVEETGGNQPQHF. The CDR3 DNA is TGCAGCGTTGAAGAGACAGGGGGGAATCAGCCCCAGCATTTT.

The V gene is TRBV29-1, the J gene TRBJ1-6; D gene ambiguous. Trimming cost V 4 bases and J 5 bases, with 9 bases left between them. CDR1 is SQVTM and CDR2 is ANQGSEA in the germline V gene. The CDR3 runs to 13 residues. CDR3 amino acids: CSVATVDNSPLHF. The CDR3 DNA follows: TGCAGCGTTGCGACCGTAGATAATTCACCCCTCCACTTT.

The chain is built from TRBV18 and TRBJ1-2, with 9 bases matching TRBD1. The germline V gene encodes CDR1 KGHSH and CDR2 LQKENI. This CDR3 has 17 residues. V was clipped by 0 bases and J by 3 bases; unmatched bases: 8. CDR3 nucleotides: TGTGCCAGCTCACCACCGGGACAGGGAAGAAATGACTATGGCTACACCTTC. Protein: CASSPPGQGRNDYGYTF.

V and J are TRBV29-1 and TRBJ2-2; no reliable D call. The CDR3 length is 10 residues. Germline CDR1 and CDR2: SQVTM and ANQGSEA. V was pared by 6 bases and J by 6 bases, with 5 bases between. The CDR3 nucleotides are TGCAGCGTCTCGGCCGGGGAGCTGTTTTTT. As protein: CSVSAGELFF.

The rearrangement joins TRBV29-1 to TRBJ2-3; possible D gene TRBD2, 6 bases. V lost 8 bases and J 3 bases, leaving 21 bases between the germline ends. This CDR3 contains 15 residues. CDR1 is SQVTM, CDR2 ANQGSEA, per germline. CDR3 sequence: CSPLVAQGLTDTQYF. The DNA for the CDR3 is TGCAGCCCACTTGTTGCGCAGGGACTTACAGATACGCAGTATTTT.

The chain is built from TRBV6-6 and TRBJ1-2; 8 bases are a match to TRBD1. Trimming removed 5 bases from V and 4 bases from J; junction bases left unmatched: 6. Germline CDR1 and CDR2: MNHNY and SVGAGI (reference sequence). CDR3 length equals 14 residues. In DNA, the CDR3 is TGTGCCAGCAGTACGTGGACAGGGAGCTATGGCTACACCTTC. Translation gives CASSTWTGSYGYTF.

The chain employs TRBV4-2 and TRBJ1-5; perhaps TRBD1 as D (6 bases). This CDR3 comprises 15 residues. Germline V lookup: CDR1 LGHNA, CDR2 YNFKEQ. The ends were cut back, 0 bases at V and 7 bases at J, with 13 bases in the middle. CDR3 region: CASSQDRGGIQPQHF. For the CDR3, the DNA is TGTGCCAGCAGCCAAGATCGGGGGGGCATCCAGCCCCAGCATTTT.

This rearrangement joins TRBV15 to TRBJ2-7; 9 nucleotides match TRBD1. V lost 3 bases, J lost 0 bases, and 9 bases stayed unmatched. The CDR3 is 17 amino acids. Germline assignment: CDR1 LNHNV and CDR2 YYDKDF (reference sequence). The CDR3 is CATSRAGQGLSSYEQYF. DNA for the CDR3: TGTGCCACCAGCAGGGCGGGACAGGGATTGAGCTCCTACGAGCAGTACTTC.

In this sample, this clone turned up a few times. The chain recombines TRBV5-4 with TRBJ2-3; D is unclear. CDR3 length equals 15 residues. Trimming shortened V by 2 bases and J by 1 base, and 11 bases separated the two germline ends. Germline loops: CDR1 SGHNT, CDR2 YYREEE (reference sequence). In DNA, the CDR3 is TGTGCCAGCAGCTTTCAGGAAGGACGCACAGATACGCAGTATTTT. This encodes CASSFQEGRTDTQYF. Supplemented by reference TRBV5-4 and TRBJ2-3, the full variable domain reads ETGVTQSPTHLIKTRGQQVTLRCSSQSGHNTVSWYQQALGQGPQFIFQYYREEENGRGNFPPRFSGLQFPNYSSELNVNALELDDSALYLCASSFQEGRTDTQYFGPGTRLTVL.

The chain recombines TRBV11-3 with TRBJ1-1, with D unclear. Deletions cut 2 bases from V and 10 bases from J, with 17 bases between. This CDR3 region has 14 residues. CDR1 is SGHNT and CDR2 is YENEEA in the germline V gene. CDR3: CASSLSTRARVAFF. CDR3 nucleotides: TGTGCCAGCAGCTTATCGACCCGGGCAAGGGTAGCTTTCTTT.

V is TRBV6-1 and J is TRBJ2-2; maybe TRBD2 (7 bases). This CDR3 has 13 residues. V was clipped by 7 bases and J by 5 bases, with 11 bases between them. The germline gives CDR1 MNHNS, CDR2 SASEGT. CDR3: CASMGGRTGELFF. The CDR3, as DNA: TGTGCCAGCATGGGGGGGCGGACCGGGGAGCTGTTTTTT.

A few counts support this clone. The CDR3 spells CASSLIQDPYEQYF. Here the CDR3 DNA reads TGCGCCAGCAGCCTCATACAGGATCCGTACGAGCAGTACTTC. The V call is TRBV5-1, the J call TRBJ2-7, with D perhaps matching TRBD1 (5 bases). The V end lost 4 bases, the J end lost 4 bases, and 15 bases lay between the germline ends. Per the germline V gene, CDR1 is SGHRS and CDR2 is YFSETQ. The CDR3 has 14 residues.

This clone was picked up a small number of times. V usage is TRBV7-9 and J usage is TRBJ2-7; 7 bases map to TRBD1. The CDR3 is 14 residues long. With V trimmed by 8 bases and J by 2 bases, 9 bases remained unmatched. Germline V gene lookup returns CDR1 SEHNR and CDR2 FQNEAQ (reference sequence). CDR3 in amino acids: CASATGAMAYEQYF. The CDR3 bases are TGTGCCAGCGCCACAGGGGCGATGGCCTACGAGCAGTACTTC.

The gene calls are TRBV5-1 and TRBJ1-2; D possibly corresponds to TRBD1 (5 bases). The CDR3 has 11 residues. Germline assignment: CDR1 SGHRS and CDR2 YFSETQ. Trimming left V 4 bases short and J 10 bases short, with 11 bases between. The DNA for the CDR3 is TGCGCCAGCAGCAAAGACAGAGACTACACCTTC. It is translated as CASSKDRDYTF.

The chain joins TRBV18 to TRBJ2-3, with D perhaps matching TRBD2 (5 bases). The length of the CDR3 is 16 residues. The V gene lost 2 bases and the J gene lost 0 bases, with 12 bases spanning the gap. Germline CDR1 KGHSH, CDR2 LQKENI. CDR3 bases: TGTGCCAGCTCACCAGTGACGGGAACCAGCACAGATACGCAGTATTTT. Translating gives CASSPVTGTSTDTQYF.

The rearrangement joins TRBV4-1 to TRBJ1-2; the D gene is possibly TRBD1 (5 bases). Germline V lookup: CDR1 MGHRA, CDR2 YSYEKL. The CDR3 contains 12 residues. Trimming took off 4 bases at V and 14 bases at J, with 17 bases between the two ends. The CDR3 nucleotides read TGCGCCAGCAGCCGGGTCGGGGGATTGGAAACCTTC. Residues: CASSRVGGLETF.

V is TRBV7-6 and J is TRBJ2-3; D is possibly TRBD1 or TRBD2 (5 bases each). CDR1 and CDR2 from the germline V gene are SGHVS and FNYEAQ. The V end lost 4 bases, the J end lost 6 bases, and 17 bases lay between the germline ends. CDR3 length: 15 residues. CDR3 region: CASSWGSLRGDTQYF. Written as DNA, the CDR3 is TGTGCCAGCAGCTGGGGGTCCCTTCGCGGGGATACGCAGTATTTT.

This clone has only one observation. The gene calls are TRBV10-2 and TRBJ2-7; 9 bases agree with TRBD1. V was pared by 3 bases and J by 6 bases, with 6 bases of the junction left unmatched. The CDR3 totals 14 residues. The germline gives CDR1 WSHSY, CDR2 SAAADI. The CDR3 here is CASSEWDRETEQYF. The DNA for the CDR3 is TGCGCCAGCAGTGAATGGGACAGGGAGACCGAGCAGTACTTC.

The chain joins TRBV27 to TRBJ1-2; D is perhaps TRBD1 (5 bases). Looked up from germline, CDR1 is MNHEY and CDR2 is SMNVEV (reference sequence). V was clipped by 4 bases and J by 2 bases, with 17 bases between them. The CDR3 length is 16 residues. The CDR3, as DNA: TGTGCCAGCAGTTCGAGGGGCCAATCTTCAAACTATGGCTACACCTTC. Protein: CASSSRGQSSNYGYTF.

The chain combines TRBV28 with TRBJ1-2, with 7 bases matching TRBD1. The CDR3 spans 16 residues. V gave up 3 bases and J gave up 7 bases; unmatched junction bases: 14. Germline CDR1 MDHEN, CDR2 SYDVKM. CDR3: CASSLAPGQHAGGYTF. The CDR3 DNA reads TGTGCCAGCAGTTTGGCGCCGGGACAGCACGCGGGTGGCTACACCTTC.

This clone has a handful of counts. The chain is built from TRBV10-3 and TRBJ2-3, with D possibly TRBD1 on 5 matching bases. The length of the CDR3 is 15 residues. Trimming stripped 0 bases from V and 6 bases from J, with 13 bases between. CDR1 ENHRY and CDR2 SYGVKD come from the germline V gene. The DNA for the CDR3 is TGTGCCATCAGTGAGTCGGGGCCCCCAGTGGATACGCAGTATTTT. This encodes CAISESGPPVDTQYF.

This clone was detected only a few times. V and J are TRBV27 and TRBJ2-3; D is perhaps TRBD1 (6 bases). V was cut by 6 bases and J by 0 bases, with 13 bases left in between. Germline CDR1 reads MNHEY; CDR2 reads SMNVEV (reference sequence). The CDR3 contains 15 residues. For the CDR3, the DNA is TGTGCCAGCAGCCGCAGAGGACAGAGCACAGATACGCAGTATTTT. The encoded protein is CASSRRGQSTDTQYF.

CDR3 sequence reads: CATSRGTGVEQYF. CDR3 nucleotide sequence: TGTGCCACCAGCAGGGGGACAGGGGTCGAGCAGTACTTC. The chain employs TRBV15 and TRBJ2-7, with TRBD1 matching 10 bases. The germline V gene has CDR1 LNHNV and CDR2 YYDKDF (reference sequence). CDR3 length: 13 amino acids. V dropped 3 bases and J dropped 6; count of bases not matched to a gene: 2. The full variable domain, in which reference TRBV15 and TRBJ2-7 provide the parts outside the CDR3, is DAMVIQNPRYQVTQFGKPVTLSCSQTLNHNVMYWYQQKSSQAPKLLFHYYDKDFNNEADTPDNFQSRRPNTSFCFLDIRSPGLGDTAMYLCATSRGTGVEQYFGPGTRLTVT.

This rearrangement joins TRBV30 to TRBJ2-2, with D possibly TRBD1 on 6 matching bases. This CDR3 has 15 residues. CDR1 and CDR2 (germline): GTSNPN, SVGIG (reference sequence). Deletions cut 0 bases from V and 3 bases from J, with 11 bases between. CDR3 nucleotides: TGTGCCTGGAGTGTAGGGCAGGGGTACACCGGGGAGCTGTTTTTT. Translating gives CAWSVGQGYTGELFF. The full variable domain, with the rest looked up from reference TRBV30 and TRBJ2-2, is SQTIHQWPATLVQPVGSPLSLECTVEGTSNPNLYWYRQAAGRGLQLLFYSVGIGQISSEVPQNLSASRPQDRQFILSSKKLLLSDSGFYLCAWSVGQGYTGELFFGEGSRLTVL.

The table lists this clone with a count of one. The V and J genes are TRBV5-1 and TRBJ1-6, with D possibly matching TRBD1 (5 bases). Trimming pared 0 bases from V and 15 bases from J, leaving 19 bases between. Germline CDR1 and CDR2: SGHRS and YFSETQ. This CDR3 has 15 residues. The CDR3 here is CASSLDPGRRSILHF. The CDR3 nucleotides read TGCGCCAGCAGCTTGGATCCGGGACGCCGGTCGATCCTCCACTTT.

This sequence joins TRBV4-1 and TRBJ2-3; D is unresolved. V lost 3 bases and J 2 bases, leaving 9 bases between the germline ends. The CDR3 sequence is 14 residues long. Per the germline V gene, CDR1 is MGHRA and CDR2 is YSYEKL. CDR3 sequence: CASSHRANTDTQYF. CDR3 sequence (DNA): TGCGCCAGCAGCCACCGTGCGAACACAGATACGCAGTATTTT.

The CDR3 DNA sequence: TGTGCCACCACCATAGCGGGAACCTCCTACGAGCAGTACTTC. This sequence encodes CATTIAGTSYEQYF. V and J are TRBV11-2 and TRBJ2-7, with 8 bases lining up with TRBD2. This CDR3 is 14 amino acids long. J gave up 0 bases and V 10 bases, and 8 bases lay outside the gene matches. CDR1 is SGHAT and CDR2 is FQNNGV in the germline V gene.